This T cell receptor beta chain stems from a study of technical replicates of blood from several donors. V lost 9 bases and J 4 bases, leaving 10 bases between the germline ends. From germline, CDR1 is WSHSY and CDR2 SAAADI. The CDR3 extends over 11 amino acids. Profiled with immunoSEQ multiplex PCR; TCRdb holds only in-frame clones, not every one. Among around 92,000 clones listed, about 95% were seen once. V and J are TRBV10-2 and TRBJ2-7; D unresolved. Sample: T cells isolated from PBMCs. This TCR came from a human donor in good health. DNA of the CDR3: TGCGCCAGTAGAGATACTTACGAGCAGTACTTC. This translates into CASRDTYEQYF.